Each of the 32 T cell receptor beta chains below was sequenced from the same sample in a study of blood T cell repertoires in COVID-19 (dated by TCRdb to the early 2020s). Library generation was performed with the immunoSEQ multiplex PCR assay. What TCRdb holds here is the immuneACCESS table cut down to in-frame rearrangements. Part of the clones is not present; checked against another copy, under half of the missing clones reflect an unresolved V gene, and the others are unexplained. The sample profile shows roughly 230,000 clones; 80% to 90% of them were found once. In total, the top ten clones hold about 4.5% of the sample. Sequencing was done on a sample of peripheral blood. These TCRs come from a woman aged 40 to 55 who had recovered from COVID-19.

This chain links TRBV28 with TRBJ2-7, with unresolved D. CDR1 MDHEN and CDR2 SYDVKM come from the germline V gene. The length of the CDR3 is 10 residues. The V gene lost 3 bases and the J gene lost 7 bases, with 4 bases spanning the gap. CDR3 bases: TGTGCCAGCAGTTTCAGAGAGCAGTACTTC. This translates into CASSFREQYF.

The genes are TRBV5-1 and TRBJ1-2; the match to TRBD1 covers 8 bases. Germline CDR1 SGHRS, CDR2 YFSETQ. The CDR3 sequence is 16 residues long. J lost 3 bases, V lost 3 bases, and 10 bases had no gene match. CDR3 DNA: TGCGCCAGCAGCTGGGACACAGGGGGGGCCTACTATGGCTACACCTTC. Translating gives CASSWDTGGAYYGYTF.

The chain couples TRBV5-1 to TRBJ1-1, with D perhaps matching TRBD1 (6 bases). Germline CDR1 SGHRS, CDR2 YFSETQ. The CDR3 runs 14 residues. V was cut by 4 bases and J by 0 bases, with 10 bases left in between. The CDR3 region has the DNA TGCGCCAGCAGCCCGGGGACACTGAACACTGAAGCTTTCTTT. This gives the protein CASSPGTLNTEAFF.

The V gene is TRBV5-6, the J gene TRBJ2-1; D ambiguous. This CDR3 is built from 14 residues. V gave up 5 bases and J gave up 8 bases, with 17 bases separating them. CDR1 SGHDT and CDR2 YYEEEE come from the germline V gene. The CDR3 DNA reads TGTGCCAGCAGTCCGTGGTCCGGGTGGGATGAGCAGTTCTTC. Its protein product is CASSPWSGWDEQFF.

This rearrangement joins TRBV4-2 to TRBJ2-3, with 11 bases that match TRBD2. The CDR3 runs to 17 residues. Germline CDR1 and CDR2: LGHNA and YNFKEQ. V lost 1 base, J lost 1 base, and 4 bases stayed unmatched. CDR3 residues: CASSQVLAGAGTDTQYF. CDR3 DNA: TGTGCCAGCAGCCAAGTACTAGCGGGGGCCGGCACAGATACGCAGTATTTT.

The genes are TRBV5-4 and TRBJ1-1, with D unclear. The germline gives CDR1 SGHNT, CDR2 YYREEE (reference sequence). The CDR3 totals 12 residues. V lost 3 bases and J 8 bases, leaving 11 bases between the germline ends. The CDR3 DNA sequence: TGTGCCAGCAGCTCCCCCCGCGAAGAAGCTTTCTTT. Protein product: CASSSPREEAFF. Full variable domain (rest looked up from reference TRBV5-4 and TRBJ1-1): ETGVTQSPTHLIKTRGQQVTLRCSSQSGHNTVSWYQQALGQGPQFIFQYYREEENGRGNFPPRFSGLQFPNYSSELNVNALELDDSALYLCASSSPREEAFFGQGTRLTVV.

This clone was observed once. The V call is TRBV6-6, the J call TRBJ1-3, with D perhaps TRBD1 (6 bases). V was trimmed by 10 bases and J by 4 bases, leaving 17 bases between them. This CDR3 spans 14 amino acids. Germline CDR1 MNHNY, CDR2 SVGAGI (reference sequence). CDR3 loop: CATTGISGGNTIYF. The CDR3 DNA follows: TGTGCCACTACAGGGATATCTGGCGGAAACACCATATATTTT.

V usage is TRBV15 and J usage is TRBJ2-2, with a weak D call TRBD2 (6 bases). Between the trimmed V and J ends, which lost 0 bases and 7 bases, there was a span of 12 bases. From germline, CDR1 is LNHNV and CDR2 YYDKDF (reference sequence). The CDR3 totals 15 residues. The CDR3 nucleotides are TGTGCCACCAGCAGAGAAGCGGGTGGCGGCGGGGAGCTGTTTTTT. Its translation: CATSREAGGGGELFF. The full variable domain, completed using reference TRBV15 and TRBJ2-2, is DAMVIQNPRYQVTQFGKPVTLSCSQTLNHNVMYWYQQKSSQAPKLLFHYYDKDFNNEADTPDNFQSRRPNTSFCFLDIRSPGLGDTAMYLCATSREAGGGGELFFGEGSRLTVL.

The rearrangement joins TRBV6-5 to TRBJ1-3; a possible D gene is TRBD1 (5 bases). V gave up 6 bases and J gave up 2 bases, with 8 bases separating them. CDR1 is MNHEY and CDR2 is SVGAGI in the germline V gene. This CDR3 spans 13 amino acids. CDR3: CASSGTPGNTIYF. DNA of the CDR3: TGTGCCAGCAGCGGGACTCCTGGAAACACCATATATTTT.

The genes are TRBV28 and TRBJ2-1, with D perhaps TRBD1 (6 bases). V was shortened by 8 bases and J by 0 bases, with 14 bases between the two germline ends. Germline assignment: CDR1 MDHEN and CDR2 SYDVKM. The length of the CDR3 is 15 residues. CDR3 coding DNA: TGTGCCAGCGTAATTGCACAGGGCTCCTACAATGAGCAGTTCTTC. As protein: CASVIAQGSYNEQFF. The full variable domain, with the rest looked up from reference TRBV28 and TRBJ2-1, is DVKVTQSSRYLVKRTGEKVFLECVQDMDHENMFWYRQDPGLGLRLIYFSYDVKMKEKGDIPEGYSVSREKKERFSLILESASTNQTSMYLCASVIAQGSYNEQFFGPGTRLTVL.

The genes are TRBV10-3 and TRBJ2-2; D might be TRBD2 (6 bases). CDR1 and CDR2 from the germline V gene are ENHRY and SYGVKD. The CDR3 runs to 14 residues. V was shortened by 4 bases and J by 6 bases, with 12 bases between the two germline ends. CDR3 sequence (DNA): TGTGCCATCAGTGCAACGGGAGTTCCCGGGGAGCTGTTTTTT. It encodes CAISATGVPGELFF.

This chain links TRBV19 with TRBJ1-2, with TRBD1 matching over 8 bases. CDR1 and CDR2 (germline): LNHDA, SQIVND (reference sequence). The ends lost 1 base at V and 4 bases at J; junction bases unmatched: 5. The CDR3 runs to 15 residues. The CDR3 coding sequence is TGTGCCAGTAGTATAGCAACCGACAGGGGCTATGGCTACACCTTC. Its protein is CASSIATDRGYGYTF.

The rearrangement uses TRBV5-1 and TRBJ2-5; 8 positions agree with TRBD1. Per the germline V gene, CDR1 is SGHRS and CDR2 is YFSETQ. With 5 bases clipped from V and 2 bases from J, the junction kept 17 bases outside the gene matches. This CDR3 is built from 18 residues. The CDR3 nucleotides are TGCGCCAGCAGTTCTTCCCCGATGACAGGGGCCGTACAAGAGACCCAGTACTTC. It codes for CASSSSPMTGAVQETQYF.

The chain uses TRBV11-2 and TRBJ2-5; TRBD2 matches at 13 bases. V lost 7 bases and J lost 5; bases outside the gene matches: 7. CDR1 and CDR2 (germline): SGHAT, FQNNGV. CDR3 size: 15 residues. CDR3 loop: CASTLGTSGKETQYF. CDR3 in DNA: TGTGCCAGCACCCTAGGGACTAGCGGGAAGGAGACCCAGTACTTC.

The chain employs TRBV10-2 and TRBJ1-2; 9 bases are shared with TRBD1. The CDR3 has 15 amino acids. V lost 8 bases to trimming and J lost 3 bases; unmatched junction nucleotides: 10. Germline V CDR1 and CDR2: WSHSY, SAAADI. The DNA for the CDR3 is TGCGCCAGCGGAGACAACAGGGGGCGGGACTATGGCTACACCTTC. Translated, it gives CASGDNRGRDYGYTF.

The chain is built from TRBV18 and TRBJ1-2, with 10 bases fitting TRBD1. The germline gives CDR1 KGHSH, CDR2 LQKENI. This CDR3 has 16 residues. The V and J ends lost 4 bases and 4 bases, in that order; junction bases with no gene match: 9. CDR3 residues: CASSRPGQGSFYGYTF. Written as DNA, the CDR3 is TGTGCCAGCTCACGTCCGGGACAGGGGTCCTTCTATGGCTACACCTTC. The variable domain in full, completed from reference TRBV18 and TRBJ1-2, reads NAGVMQNPRHLVRRRGQEARLRCSPMKGHSHVYWYRQLPEEGLKFMVYLQKENIIDESGMPKERFSAEFPKEGPSILRIQQVVRGDSAAYFCASSRPGQGSFYGYTFGSGTRLTVV.

The chain recombines TRBV29-1 with TRBJ1-1, with D unclear. CDR1 and CDR2 from the germline V gene are SQVTM and ANQGSEA. This CDR3 comprises 12 residues. V lost 7 bases and J 5 bases, leaving 14 bases between the germline ends. CDR3 DNA: TGCAGCGCTTTTGGTGAACATACTGAAGCTTTCTTT. Translation gives CSAFGEHTEAFF.

This chain joins TRBV6-1 and TRBJ2-7, with TRBD1 as a possible D gene (5 bases). Germline values: CDR1 MNHNS, CDR2 SASEGT. V lost 1 base, J lost 4 bases, and 11 bases lay in between. This CDR3 spans 14 amino acids. CDR3 in amino acids: CASSEGGHPYEQYV. The CDR3 region has the DNA TGTGCCAGCAGTGAAGGAGGACACCCGTACGAGCAGTACGTC.

The J gene is TRBJ2-5, the V gene TRBV3-1 (or the pseudogene TRBV3-2); D might be TRBD1 (5 bases). The germline gives CDR1 LGHDT, CDR2 YNNKEL (reference sequence). This CDR3 comprises 14 residues. The V gene lost 1 base and the J gene lost 1 base, with 7 bases spanning the gap. The DNA of the CDR3 is TGTGCCAGCAGCCAAGTAACAGGCCAAGAGACCCAGTACTTC. As protein: CASSQVTGQETQYF.

The chain couples TRBV11-2 to TRBJ1-2; TRBD1 aligns across 7 bases. Losses at the gene ends were 5 bases for V and 2 bases for J; bases not matched to a gene: 11. Germline V gene sequence: CDR1 SGHAT, CDR2 FQNNGV. The CDR3 length is 16 residues. CDR3 DNA: TGTGCCAGCAGCACCGGGTCCCAGGGACAGAACTATGGCTACACCTTC. This codes for CASSTGSQGQNYGYTF.

The chain is built from TRBV27 and TRBJ2-1; TRBD2 matches 14 bases. The length of the CDR3 is 18 residues. Germline V CDR1 and CDR2: MNHEY, SMNVEV (reference sequence). J was trimmed by 0 bases and V by 4 bases; bases with no gene match: 5. The CDR3 loop is CASSSGTSGGSSYNEQFF. CDR3 coding DNA: TGTGCCAGCAGTTCCGGGACTAGCGGGGGAAGCTCCTACAATGAGCAGTTCTTC.

The J gene is TRBJ2-2, the V gene TRBV6-6, with D unclear. The CDR3 spans 15 residues. V lost 2 bases and J 0 bases, leaving 7 bases between the germline ends. Germline assignment: CDR1 MNHNY and CDR2 SVGAGI (reference sequence). The CDR3 DNA sequence: TGTGCCAGCAGTTACGTGAGAGCGAACACCGGGGAGCTGTTTTTT. This sequence encodes CASSYVRANTGELFF.

The CDR3 DNA reads TGTGCCAGCAGTTCTAGTCCGGGAGGAAACAATCAGCCCCAGCATTTT. Translated, it gives CASSSSPGGNNQPQHF. The chain couples TRBV11-3 to TRBJ1-5; D is undetermined. Germline V gene lookup returns CDR1 SGHNT and CDR2 YENEEA. The CDR3 runs 16 residues. The V end was cut by 6 bases, the J end by 3 bases, with 18 bases between.

The chain is built from TRBV6-5 and TRBJ2-1; D remains unclear. V was pared by 6 bases and J by 6 bases, with 9 bases between. This CDR3 has 12 residues. CDR1 is MNHEY and CDR2 is SVGAGI in the germline V gene. DNA for the CDR3: TGTGCCAGCAGCTCTTATCGCAATGAGCAGTTCTTC. Translated, it gives CASSSYRNEQFF.

The chain links TRBV20-1 to TRBJ2-1; 9 bases are shared with TRBD2. V lost 3 bases to trimming and J lost 9 bases; unmatched junction nucleotides: 9. Germline V lookup: CDR1 DFQATT, CDR2 SNEGSKA (reference sequence). The CDR3 consists of 14 residues. The CDR3 DNA sequence: TGCAGTGCTAGTCTTCTAGCGGGGTACGGTGAGCAGTTCTTC. Amino acid sequence: CSASLLAGYGEQFF.

The chain uses TRBV3-1 (or the pseudogene TRBV3-2) and TRBJ1-4; TRBD1 agrees at 7 bases. The V segment lost 1 base and the J segment 3 bases; nucleotides outside the gene matches: 2. From germline, CDR1 is LGHDT and CDR2 YNNKEL (reference sequence). This CDR3 is 15 amino acids long. The CDR3 region is CASSQGQGPNEKLFF. The CDR3 coding sequence is TGTGCCAGCAGCCAAGGACAGGGACCTAATGAAAAACTGTTTTTT.

The CDR3 here is CASSQGEHGYTF. For the CDR3, the DNA is TGTGCCAGCAGCCAAGGGGAGCATGGCTACACCTTC. V gene TRBV3-1 (or the pseudogene TRBV3-2) combines with J gene TRBJ1-2; D not resolved. The V gene's germline CDR1 is LGHDT and CDR2 YNNKEL (reference sequence). The CDR3 has 12 residues. Trimming took 1 base from V and 6 from J, leaving 6 bases between them.

The CDR3 loop reads CASSLTGASSYEQYF. The DNA of the CDR3 is TGTGCCAGCAGCTTGACAGGGGCGAGCTCCTACGAGCAGTACTTC. The V call is TRBV5-5, the J call TRBJ2-7, with 7 bases aligning to TRBD1. The CDR3 covers 15 residues. Germline CDR1 and CDR2: SGHKS and YYEKEE (reference sequence). The V gene end was trimmed by 1 base and the J gene end by 0 bases; junction bases not matched to a gene: 4.

The V gene is TRBV5-6, the J gene TRBJ1-1, with D perhaps matching TRBD1 (6 bases). V lost 4 bases, J lost 4 bases, and 8 bases lay in between. The germline V gene has CDR1 SGHDT and CDR2 YYEEEE. CDR3 length: 12 amino acids. CDR3 sequence reads: CASSRGGTEAFF. CDR3 nucleotides: TGTGCCAGCAGCAGGGGGGGCACTGAAGCTTTCTTT.

This clone was counted a single time. This chain links TRBV9 with TRBJ2-1, with D tentatively TRBD1 (6 bases). The CDR3 is 15 amino acids. Trimming removed 3 bases at V and 4 bases at J, with 14 bases between. In germline, CDR1 is SGDLS, CDR2 YYNGEE. The CDR3 loop reads CASSASGEWYNEQFF. CDR3 nucleotide sequence: TGTGCCAGCAGCGCGTCAGGGGAGTGGTACAATGAGCAGTTCTTC.

The chain has TRBV13 and TRBJ1-1; D not resolved. V was clipped by 5 bases and J by 1 base, with 8 bases between them. The CDR3 extends over 13 amino acids. The germline V gene has CDR1 PRHDT and CDR2 FYEKMQ (reference sequence). The CDR3, as DNA: TGTGCCAGCAGCCAAACAGCGAACACTGAAGCTTTCTTT. Translating gives CASSQTANTEAFF.

The J gene is TRBJ2-7, the V gene TRBV6-5, with D perhaps TRBD2 (6 bases). Trimming stripped 3 bases from V and 6 bases from J, with 18 bases between. The CDR3 has 15 amino acids. Germline values: CDR1 MNHEY, CDR2 SVGAGI. CDR3 bases: TGTGCCAGCAGTTATTATTTGGACTACTTCGGCGAGCAGTACTTC. Protein product: CASSYYLDYFGEQYF.